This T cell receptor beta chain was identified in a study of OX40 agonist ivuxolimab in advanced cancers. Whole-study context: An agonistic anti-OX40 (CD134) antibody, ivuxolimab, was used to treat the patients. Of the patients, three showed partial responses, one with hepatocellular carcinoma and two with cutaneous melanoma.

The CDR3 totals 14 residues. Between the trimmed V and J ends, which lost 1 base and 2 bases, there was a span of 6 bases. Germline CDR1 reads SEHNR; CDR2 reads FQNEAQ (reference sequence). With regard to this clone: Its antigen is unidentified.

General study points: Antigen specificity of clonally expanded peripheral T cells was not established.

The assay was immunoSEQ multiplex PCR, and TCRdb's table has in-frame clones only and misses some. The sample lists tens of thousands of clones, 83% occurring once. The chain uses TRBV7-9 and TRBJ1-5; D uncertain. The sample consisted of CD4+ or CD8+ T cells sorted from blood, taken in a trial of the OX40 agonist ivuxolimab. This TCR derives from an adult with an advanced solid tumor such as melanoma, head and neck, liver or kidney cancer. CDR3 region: CASSLGSGNQPQHF. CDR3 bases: TGTGCCAGCAGCTTAGGGTCGGGCAATCAGCCCCAGCATTTT.